This is a list of T cell receptor beta chains from one sample in a study of blood T cell repertoires in COVID-19. The data were produced by immunoSEQ multiplex PCR, yet TCRdb's version contains in-frame clones alone and is incomplete. The table lists about 270,000 clones, more than 80% of them singletons. The sequencing input was PBMCs or T cells enriched from blood (not recorded which). These TCRs come from a woman between 18 and 29 years old who had recovered from COVID-19. Each CDR3 is given with its conserved first and last residue. The D gene is left open where the match is weak. Expanded clones are given a class, and other clones once, few, many or no size at all.

>TRBJ2-7|15|TRBV4-1|.|few
TGCGCCAGCAGCCAAGAACCCGAACAAACCTACGAGCAGTACTTC
CASSQEPEQTYEQYF
>TRBJ2-3|16|TRBV7-2|.|.
TGTGCCAGCAGCTTAGTGGCCGGGTTCGGGACAGATACGCAGTATTTT
CASSLVAGFGTDTQYF
>TRBJ1-2|14|TRBV6-4|.|.
TGTGCCAGCAGTGCGCCAGGGAAGCGCTATGGCTACACCTTC
CASSAPGKRYGYTF
>TRBJ1-2|15|TRBV28|.|.
TGTGCCAGCAGTTTATATTGGGGCGGACCCCGTGGCTACACCTTC
CASSLYWGGPRGYTF
>TRBJ2-7|16|TRBV7-9|TRBD2|.
TGTGCCAGCAGCTTAGCGCGGAGTAGCGGGGAGTACGAGCAGTACTTC
CASSLARSSGEYEQYF
>TRBJ2-7|14|TRBV4-1|TRBD1|.
TGCGCCAGCAGCCGTCGGGACAGAGATTACGAGCAGTACTTC
CASSRRDRDYEQYF
>TRBJ1-1|11|TRBV20-1|.|.
TGCAGTGCTAGAGATGGCGGGTGGGCTTTCTTT
CSARDGGWAFF
>TRBJ1-4|15|TRBV5-1|TRBD1|.
TGCGCCAGCAGCACCGTTGACAGGGGGGGTGAAAAACTGTTTTTT
CASSTVDRGGEKLFF
>TRBJ1-4|12|TRBV6-1|.|.
TGTGCCAGCAGTGAAGCGGGCGAAGGAAGGTTTTTT
CASSEAGEGRFF
>TRBJ2-5|16|TRBV19|TRBD2|.
TGTGCCAGTAGTATAGGAGGAGCGGGGGGGCAAGAGACCCAGTACTTC
CASSIGGAGGQETQYF
>TRBJ2-1|19|TRBV18|TRBD2|.
TGTGCCAGCTCACCAAAGGGACTAGCGGGGGGCAGCGGTAACAATGAGCAGTTCTTC
CASSPKGLAGGSGNNEQFF
>TRBJ2-3|16|TRBV9|.|.
TGTGCCAGCAGCGTTTTTTGGGGGGGGGCCCGAGATACGCAGTATTTT
CASSVFWGGARDTQYF
>TRBJ1-1|12|TRBV3-1/TRBV3-2|TRBD1|.
TGTGCCAGCAGCCCTCAGGGGGGTGAAGCTTTCTTT
CASSPQGGEAFF
>TRBJ1-5|14|TRBV10-3|.|.
TGTGCCATCAGTGAGTCGGTGGGGGGACAGCCCCAGCATTTT
CAISESVGGQPQHF
>TRBJ1-1|13|TRBV2|.|.
TGTGCCAGCAGTCTAGGATTAAACACTGAAGCTTTCTTT
CASSLGLNTEAFF
>TRBJ1-2|14|TRBV7-8|.|.
TGTGCCAGCAGCTCCCATAACAGGGCCCATGGCTACACCTTC
CASSSHNRAHGYTF
>TRBJ1-4|15|TRBV2|.|.
TGTGCCAGCAACCTACAGGGTATGAGTGGTGAAAAACTGTTTTTT
CASNLQGMSGEKLFF
>TRBJ1-6|13|TRBV6-1|.|.
TGTGCCAGCAGTGAAGTATCCAATTCACCCCTCCACTTT
CASSEVSNSPLHF
>TRBJ1-4|14|TRBV7-9|TRBD1|.
TGTGCCAGCAGCGCGGGACAGGGGAATGAAAAACTGTTTTTT
CASSAGQGNEKLFF
>TRBJ2-2|13|TRBV19|.|.
TGTGCCACCCCGGAGGGGAACACCGGGGAGCTGTTTTTT
CATPEGNTGELFF
>TRBJ1-4|13|TRBV3-1/TRBV3-2|.|.
TGTGCCAGCACCCAGACACTTGGGGAAAAACTGTTTTTT
CASTQTLGEKLFF
>TRBJ1-6|14|TRBV28|.|.
TGTGCCAGCAGTTTAGTACAGGGTAAAGCACCCCTCCACTTT
CASSLVQGKAPLHF
>TRBJ2-3|17|TRBV6-2/TRBV6-3|TRBD2|.
TGTGCCAGCAGTTACGCCCCCGGGGGGACTAGCACAGATACGCAGTATTTT
CASSYAPGGTSTDTQYF
>TRBJ1-5|13|TRBV25-1|.|.
TGTGCCAGCAGTACTCAAACAGGGCGGCCCCAGCATTTT
CASSTQTGRPQHF
>TRBJ1-3|15|TRBV19|TRBD1|.
TGTGCCAGTATAGGGCCAGGGGGGTCTGGAAACACCATATATTTT
CASIGPGGSGNTIYF
>TRBJ1-2|13|TRBV3-1/TRBV3-2|.|.
TGTGCCAGCAGCCTCTCCGGGTTGGATGGCTACACCTTC
CASSLSGLDGYTF
>TRBJ1-4|16|TRBV5-8|TRBD1|.
TGTGCCAGCAGCAGAGGACAGGGTCCCACTAATGAAAAACTGTTTTTT
CASSRGQGPTNEKLFF
>TRBJ2-1|15|TRBV13|.|.
TGTGCCAGCAGCTCCTCCGGGACAACCTACAATGAGCAGTTCTTC
CASSSSGTTYNEQFF
>TRBJ1-3|15|TRBV28|.|.
TGTGCCAGCAGTTTCGCGGGTAGCTCTGGAAACACCATATATTTT
CASSFAGSSGNTIYF
>TRBJ2-7|16|TRBV19|TRBD2|.
TGTGCCAGTAGTTCTCGCGGGCTAGCGGGGGTATACGAGCAGTACTTC
CASSSRGLAGVYEQYF
>TRBJ1-3|14|TRBV19|TRBD1|.
TGTGCCAGTAGTATCGGGGACAGAGGAAACACCATATATTTT
CASSIGDRGNTIYF
>TRBJ1-1|14|TRBV5-8|.|.
TGTGCCAGCCACCGGACTCGTGGGAACACTGAAGCTTTCTTT
CASHRTRGNTEAFF
>TRBJ1-1|15|TRBV29-1|.|few
TGCAGCACCAGCTCAGACTGGGCGGGGAACACTGAAGCTTTCTTT
CSTSSDWAGNTEAFF
>TRBJ1-2|13|TRBV19|.|.
TGTGCCAGTAAAGCCGAACTCGTGGAGGGCTACACCTTC
CASKAELVEGYTF
>TRBJ1-2|17|TRBV5-1|TRBD1|.
TGCGCCAGCGGACTACCCCGGGACAGGGGCCGCAACTATGGCTACACCTTC
CASGLPRDRGRNYGYTF
>TRBJ1-2|15|TRBV27|.|.
TGTGCCAGCAGTCCCACGGGGGGGGGTAACTATGGCTACACCTTC
CASSPTGGGNYGYTF
>TRBJ1-3|15|TRBV4-1|.|.
TGCGCCAGCAGCCAAGATCCTGACAGGAGAAACACCATATATTTT
CASSQDPDRRNTIYF
>TRBJ2-1|17|TRBV27|TRBD1|few
TGTGCCAGCAGTCAAGTGCAGACAGGGGGCGAGGACAATGAGCAGTTCTTC
CASSQVQTGGEDNEQFF
>TRBJ1-1|12|TRBV12-3/TRBV12-4|.|.
TGTGCCAGCAGTTTACGAGGGCCTGAAGCTTTCTTT
CASSLRGPEAFF
>TRBJ1-1|14|TRBV5-1|.|.
TGCGCCAGCAGCTTGGACAGGGAAGACACTGAAGCTTTCTTT
CASSLDREDTEAFF
>TRBJ1-1|17|TRBV27|.|.
TGTGCCAGCAGCCCTAGGAAGACCAGCCCAATGAACACTGAAGCTTTCTTT
CASSPRKTSPMNTEAFF
>TRBJ1-2|15|TRBV19|.|.
TGTGCCAGTAGTCCCTGGATTATCGGAGGCTATGGCTACACCTTC
CASSPWIIGGYGYTF
>TRBJ2-3|17|TRBV23-1|TRBD1|.
TGCGCCAGCAGTCAATTCTTACTGACAGGGGGCAACGATACGCAGTATTTT
CASSQFLLTGGNDTQYF
>TRBJ1-1|18|TRBV19|TRBD1|.
TGTGCCAGTAGTATGGAAACCGACAGGGGTAAGGTGAACACTGAAGCTTTCTTT
CASSMETDRGKVNTEAFF
>TRBJ2-3|19|TRBV7-2|TRBD2|.
TGTGCCAGCAGCCCCACTGTAGCGGGGGGGCCCCTTCCCACAGATACGCAGTATTTT
CASSPTVAGGPLPTDTQYF
>TRBJ1-5|13|TRBV27|.|.
TGTGCCAGCAGTTTAAGCATTTATCAGCCCCAGCATTTT
CASSLSIYQPQHF
>TRBJ1-1|13|TRBV6-5|.|.
TGTGCCAGCACCCCACCCCCTTCCCGTAGCGGTTTCTTT
CASTPPPSRSGFF
>TRBJ1-1|17|TRBV19|.|.
TGTGCCAGTAGTAACCTCTATCGGTCCTTGCTGAACACTGAAGCTTTCTTT
CASSNLYRSLLNTEAFF
>TRBJ2-5|17|TRBV19|TRBD2|once
TGTGCCAGTAGTAGGAGCGGGGGGCTCTCTTTGAAAGAGACCCAGTACTTC
CASSRSGGLSLKETQYF
>TRBJ2-1|15|TRBV24-1|.|.
TGTGCCACCAGTGACCCCCGTCGGGGGGCACATGAGCAGTTCTTC
CATSDPRRGAHEQFF
>TRBJ1-1|15|TRBV29-1|TRBD1|.
TGCAGCGTTTATGGGACAGACGAATCGAACACTGAAGCTTTCTTT
CSVYGTDESNTEAFF